Each of the 13 T cell receptor beta chains below was sequenced from the same sample in a study of control samples from healthy donors and cancer patients (dated by TCRdb to 2020 to 2022). The protocol used for the library was the immunoSEQ multiplex PCR assay. TCRdb stores this immuneACCESS table with in-frame sequences only. Part of the clones is absent; in the studies checked, under half of the shortfall reflects unresolved V genes, and no reason is known for the rest. The sample profile shows tens of thousands of clones; about 88% of them were found once. The ten largest make up 6.5% to 8.5% of the sample. Sequencing input: blood. These receptors all stem from a man over 45 in good health.

The chain joins TRBV10-1 to TRBJ2-2; D is possibly TRBD2 (6 bases). CDR3 size: 16 residues. Germline values: CDR1 WNHNN, CDR2 SYGVQD (reference sequence). V was shortened by 8 bases and J by 1 base, with 17 bases between the two germline ends. This CDR3 is CASSLGGRGNTGELFF. The CDR3 coding sequence is TGCGCCAGCTCCCTCGGGGGAAGGGGGAACACCGGGGAGCTGTTTTTT.

This clone has only one observation. The chain couples TRBV13 to TRBJ1-1; 7 nucleotides agree with TRBD1. The CDR3 runs to 16 residues. The V gene's germline CDR1 is PRHDT and CDR2 FYEKMQ (reference sequence). The junction had 7 bases not matched to a gene; V was cut back by 3 bases and J by 0 bases. The CDR3 region has the DNA TGTGCCAGCAGCTTTCAACAGGGGATGATGAACACTGAAGCTTTCTTT. This translates into CASSFQQGMMNTEAFF. Based on the CDR3 plus reference TRBV13 and TRBJ1-1, the full variable domain is AAGVIQSPRHLIKEKRETATLKCYPIPRHDTVYWYQQGPGQDPQFLISFYEKMQSDKGSIPDRFSAQQFSDYHSELNMSSLELGDSALYFCASSFQQGMMNTEAFFGQGTRLTVV.

The rearrangement links TRBV7-2 to TRBJ2-7; 10 nucleotides agree with TRBD2. Germline CDR1 SGHTA, CDR2 FQGNSA. The V segment lost 3 bases and the J segment 0 bases; nucleotides outside the gene matches: 8. There are 17 residues in the CDR3. For the CDR3, the DNA is TGTGCCAGCAGCTTCCCCGGGACTAGCGTGAGCTCCTACGAGCAGTACTTC. Translating it yields CASSFPGTSVSSYEQYF.

J is TRBJ2-3 and V is TRBV9, with D perhaps TRBD1 or TRBD2 (5 bases each). The CDR3 is 16 residues long. V lost 3 bases and J 8 bases, leaving 22 bases between the germline ends. Germline V gene sequence: CDR1 SGDLS, CDR2 YYNGEE. CDR3 region: CASSATGTGRPGTQYF. In DNA, the CDR3 is TGTGCCAGCAGCGCTACCGGGACGGGCCGCCCCGGTACGCAGTATTTT.

J is TRBJ2-1 and V is TRBV3-1 (or the pseudogene TRBV3-2); 7 bases are shared with TRBD1. This CDR3 is built from 22 residues. CDR1 and CDR2 (germline): LGHDT, YNNKEL (reference sequence). J lost 6 bases, V lost 0 bases, and 26 bases had no gene match. CDR3 region: CASSQERRTGSVGLLIRNEQFF. Here the CDR3 DNA reads TGTGCCAGCAGCCAAGAAAGGAGGACAGGTTCTGTTGGGCTCCTAATACGCAATGAGCAGTTCTTC.

The chain joins TRBV9 to TRBJ2-3; D not resolved. Trimming shortened V by 0 bases and J by 0 bases, and 11 bases separated the two germline ends. The CDR3 runs to 16 residues. Germline V lookup: CDR1 SGDLS, CDR2 YYNGEE. The CDR3 nucleotides are TGTGCCAGCAGCGTAGCGGGCACGGTTAGCACAGATACGCAGTATTTT. This codes for CASSVAGTVSTDTQYF.

This rearrangement joins TRBV30 to TRBJ2-7, with 8 positions matching TRBD2. Germline CDR1 is GTSNPN and CDR2 is SVGIG (reference sequence). CDR3 length: 14 residues. The ends lost 0 bases at V and 7 bases at J; junction bases unmatched: 8. CDR3: CAWSVSGGTGEQYF. In nucleotides, the CDR3 is TGTGCCTGGAGTGTATCGGGGGGGACTGGAGAGCAGTACTTC.

J is TRBJ2-7 and V is TRBV19; perhaps TRBD2 as D (6 bases). V was trimmed by 9 bases and J by 2 bases, leaving 14 bases between them. This CDR3 has 13 residues. Germline values: CDR1 LNHDA, CDR2 SQIVND (reference sequence). This CDR3 reads CASSGTRAYEQYF. CDR3 bases: TGTGCCAGCTCCGGGACTCGGGCCTACGAGCAGTACTTC. Variable domain in full (rest from reference TRBV19 and TRBJ2-7): DGGITQSPKYLFRKEGQNVTLSCEQNLNHDAMYWYRQDPGQGLRLIYYSQIVNDFQKGDIAEGYSVSREKKESFPLTVTSAQKNPTAFYLCASSGTRAYEQYFGPGTRLTVT.

This clone was observed a handful of times. The chain combines TRBV4-1 with TRBJ1-2; D possibly corresponds to TRBD1 (6 bases). V lost 3 bases and J 3 bases, leaving 17 bases between the germline ends. Germline lookup yields CDR1 MGHRA and CDR2 YSYEKL. This CDR3 has 16 residues. CDR3 in amino acids: CASSHKPDPGDYGYTF. As DNA, the CDR3 is TGCGCCAGCAGCCATAAACCTGACCCAGGGGACTATGGCTACACCTTC.

In DNA form, the CDR3 reads TGTGCCAGCAGCGCGTACCCTCCTTATAGGGAGAACACTGAAGCTTTCTTT. Translating it yields CASSAYPPYRENTEAFF. This sequence joins TRBV9 and TRBJ1-1; D is undetermined. CDR1 is SGDLS and CDR2 is YYNGEE in the germline V gene. Trimming took 3 bases from V and 1 from J, leaving 19 bases between them. The CDR3 sequence is 17 residues long.

A few counts support this clone. The rearrangement uses TRBV5-6 and TRBJ2-3, with TRBD2 as a possible D gene (5 bases). Trimming took off 0 bases at V and 2 bases at J, with 7 bases between the two ends. The CDR3 is 14 amino acids. Per germline, CDR1 SGHDT and CDR2 YYEEEE. In nucleotides, the CDR3 is TGTGCCAGCAGCTTGGCCGGGAACACAGATACGCAGTATTTT. Translating gives CASSLAGNTDTQYF.

The chain couples TRBV10-3 to TRBJ2-2, with no clear D. This CDR3 contains 18 residues. Germline CDR1 ENHRY, CDR2 SYGVKD. V was cut by 0 bases and J by 7 bases, with 21 bases left in between. CDR3 protein: CAISESNALIFNNGELFF. In DNA, the CDR3 is TGTGCCATCAGTGAGTCAAATGCCCTGATTTTTAATAACGGGGAGCTGTTTTTT.

Comments on this clone: Germline is not matched at one junction end, which may reflect a read error. The chain carries TRBV15 and TRBJ2-7; TRBD1 matches at 8 bases. The CDR3 has 12 amino acids. Germline CDR1 is LNHNV and CDR2 is YYDKDF (reference sequence). The CDR3 reads CATSRDTGGKNF. The CDR3, as DNA: TGTGCCACCAGCAGAGACACAGGGGGTAAAAACTTC.